This TCR beta chain was documented in a study of T cell responses to AZD1222 COVID-19 vaccine. Findings of the study overall: At baseline, seropositivity was found in only a handful of AZD1222 recipients. Across the whole spike, CD4 TCRs peaked at regions 160-218 and 743-854. Every sample of the repertoires postdated the peak T cell response.

Only in-frame clones appear in the TCRdb table, and some are missing; sequencing was by immunoSEQ multiplex PCR. The sample contains about 150,000 clones, about 92% of which appear only once. The CDR3 runs to 13 residues. Trimming took off 4 bases at V and 4 bases at J, with 10 bases between the two ends. This clone has only a few counts. The antigen is not known. The clonotype comes from an adult in good health. The source material was peripheral blood, sampled on day 0 of AZD1222 vaccination. V usage is TRBV12-3 or TRBV12-4 and J usage is TRBJ1-1; unclear D gene. CDR3 in DNA: TGTGCCAGCAGTTCCCCGGTGTCCACTGAAGCTTTCTTT. Protein: CASSSPVSTEAFF.